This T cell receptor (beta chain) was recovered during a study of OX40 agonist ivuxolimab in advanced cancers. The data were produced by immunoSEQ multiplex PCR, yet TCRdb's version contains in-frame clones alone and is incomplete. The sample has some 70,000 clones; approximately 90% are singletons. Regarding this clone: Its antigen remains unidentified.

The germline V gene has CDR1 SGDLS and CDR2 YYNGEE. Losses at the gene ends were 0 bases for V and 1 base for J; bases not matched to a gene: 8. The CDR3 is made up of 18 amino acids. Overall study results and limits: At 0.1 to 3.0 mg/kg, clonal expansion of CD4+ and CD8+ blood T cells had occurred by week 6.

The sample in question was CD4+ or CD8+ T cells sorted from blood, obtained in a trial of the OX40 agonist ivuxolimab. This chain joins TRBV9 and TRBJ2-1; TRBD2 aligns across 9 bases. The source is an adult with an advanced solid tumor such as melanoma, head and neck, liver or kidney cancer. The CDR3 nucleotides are TGTGCCAGCAGCGTAGTTTCTAGCGGGGTAGGGTCCTACAATGAGCAGTTCTTC. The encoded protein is CASSVVSSGVGSYNEQFF.